The entry below gives a single T cell receptor (beta chain) sequence along with its context. Its matching antigen is unknown. These data belong to a study of shared clonotypes between healthy human individuals. Overall study: There were three CD4 naive, three CD4 memory, two CD8 naive and one CD8 memory plates per donor.

Study-level points and caveats: Since donors were few, the genetic and exposure-history diversity represented was limited. The sharing of around 5% of naive CD4 clonotypes was seen across a few donors.

In the original workflow: Sequence data from immunoSEQ were junction-only and lacked quality scores; consequently, filtering differed. Only in-frame clones appear in the TCRdb table, and some are missing; sequencing was by immunoSEQ multiplex PCR. V, J and clone size reflect that table, while D and trimming were determined from the DNA. The sample shows around 1.5 million clones, approximately 98% of them seen only once. Material for sequencing was naive CD4+ T cells sorted from blood. Subset given: CD45RA+ positively selected. The receptor was derived from a man aged 25 to 45 in good health.

The CDR3 nucleotides read TGTGCCAGCAAACCCCTCCCGGGGGGCTATGGCTACACCTTC. Translation: CASKPLPGGYGYTF. The gene calls are TRBV27 and TRBJ1-2; D possibly corresponds to TRBD1 (5 bases). The CDR3 spans 14 residues. CDR1 is MNHEY and CDR2 is SMNVEV in the germline V gene (reference sequence). Between the trimmed V and J ends, which lost 7 bases and 4 bases, there was a span of 16 bases.